This T cell receptor (beta chain) was recorded in a study of cytomegalovirus exposure and HLA in healthy donors. Overall study findings and caveats: Generally TCR sequences proved uncommon, though certain public TCRs appeared in numerous donors.

Each donor was healthy, and each was a bone marrow donor. While unrecorded immune exposures were likely, the donors were nominally healthy when sampled. CDR1 KGHSH and CDR2 LQKENI come from the germline V gene. The CDR3 length is 13 residues. The ends were cut back, 4 bases at V and 1 base at J, with 8 bases in the middle. About this clone: What it binds is not known.

It was with 60 Vbeta and 13 Jbeta primers that the PCR ran. Data came from immunoSEQ multiplex PCR; TCRdb stores just in-frame clones and leaves some out. The repertoire holds some 200,000 clones, with 84% as singletons. The chain joins TRBV18 to TRBJ2-7; possibly TRBD1 for D (6 bases). Material: PBMCs. The TCR sequence derives from a woman aged 45-65 years in good health and CMV-seropositive. As DNA, the CDR3 is TGTGCCAGCTCACTCCAGGGGTCCTACGAGCAGTACTTC. This encodes CASSLQGSYEQYF.